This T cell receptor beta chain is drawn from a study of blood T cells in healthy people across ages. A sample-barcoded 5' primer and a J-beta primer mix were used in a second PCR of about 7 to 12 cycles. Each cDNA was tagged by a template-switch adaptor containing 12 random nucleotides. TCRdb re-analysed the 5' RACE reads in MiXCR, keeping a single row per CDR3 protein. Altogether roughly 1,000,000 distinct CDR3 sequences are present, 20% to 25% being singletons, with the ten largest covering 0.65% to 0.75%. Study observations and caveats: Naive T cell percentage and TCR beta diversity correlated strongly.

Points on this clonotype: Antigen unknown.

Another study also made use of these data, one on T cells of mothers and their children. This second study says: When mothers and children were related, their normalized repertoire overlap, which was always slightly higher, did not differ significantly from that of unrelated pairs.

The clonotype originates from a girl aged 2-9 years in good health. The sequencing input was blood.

CDR3 loop: CASSYPGSEQYF. CDR3 nucleotides: TGTGCCAGCAGTTATCCGGGGAGCGAGCAGTACTTC. The J gene is TRBJ2-5, the V gene TRBV6-5; tentative D call: TRBD2 (5 bases). The DNA end is more similar to TRBJ2-7, so the J call may be wrong. Germline V lookup: CDR1 MNHEY, CDR2 SVGAGI. This CDR3 is 12 amino acids long.